The entry below gives a single T cell receptor (beta chain) sequence along with its context. The data belong to a study of blood T cell repertoires in COVID-19. About the research overall: Both acute and convalescent COVID-19 samples were obtained from the United States, Italy and Spain. PBMCs, B-cell-depleted T cells, or T cells provided the cDNA or gDNA that made up the material.

This CDR3 contains 16 residues. CDR1 is MGHRA and CDR2 is YSYEKL in the germline V gene. V was pared by 3 bases and J by 1 base, with 4 bases of the junction left unmatched. Clones were read by immunoSEQ multiplex PCR, and TCRdb kept only the in-frame ones, dropping some. This sample yields about 310,000 clones, of which approximately 86% are seen a single time; roughly 1.3% belongs to the top ten. This chain links TRBV4-1 with TRBJ2-5, with TRBD1 matching 11 bases. The sequence was collected from a man between 65 and 85 years old with acute or convalescent COVID-19. Sequencing was carried out using peripheral blood. CDR3 in amino acids: CASSHVGTGGQETQYF. The CDR3 DNA reads as TGCGCCAGCAGCCACGTTGGGACAGGGGGCCAAGAGACCCAGTACTTC.